A single sample gave rise to the 16 T cell receptor beta chains below, sequenced in a study of blood T cell repertoires in COVID-19 (dated by TCRdb to 2018 to 2020). Library preparation was by the immunoSEQ multiplex PCR assay. In its TCRdb copy, this immuneACCESS table keeps in-frame sequences only and misses some clones. Where compared with another copy, unresolved V genes explain less than half of these, and the others have no known cause. Here the sample has some 340,000 clones; 85% to 95% occur a single time. About 4% of the sample belongs to the ten largest clones. The sequenced sample consisted of PBMCs or T cells enriched from blood (not recorded which). Receptor source: a woman in her 30s who had been exposed to COVID-19.

V gene TRBV28 combines with J gene TRBJ1-3, with 7 bases fitting TRBD1. V shed 2 bases and J 9 bases; nucleotides not matched to a gene: 13. This CDR3 is 16 amino acids long. From germline, CDR1 is MDHEN and CDR2 SYDVKM. The CDR3 is CASSLTGQARRATIYF. The CDR3 region has the DNA TGTGCCAGCAGTTTAACCGGACAGGCCAGACGGGCCACCATATATTTT.

The chain joins TRBV6-4 to TRBJ1-6, with 7 nucleotides matching TRBD1. Germline V lookup: CDR1 MRHNA, CDR2 SNTAGT. V trimming: 5 bases; J trimming: 7 bases; junction bases outside the gene matches: 20. The CDR3 extends over 19 amino acids. The CDR3 loop reads CASSKYPGGGAPGNSPLHF. The CDR3 coding sequence is TGTGCCAGCAGTAAATATCCTGGAGGGGGCGCTCCCGGAAATTCACCCCTCCACTTT.

The chain carries TRBV5-1 and TRBJ1-2; tentatively, D is TRBD1 (5 bases). The CDR3 consists of 14 residues. The germline gives CDR1 SGHRS, CDR2 YFSETQ. Between the trimmed V and J ends, which lost 0 bases and 4 bases, there was a span of 10 bases. The CDR3 reads CASSLERGSYGYTF. The CDR3, as DNA: TGCGCCAGCAGCTTGGAACGGGGGAGCTATGGCTACACCTTC.

This rearrangement joins TRBV9 to TRBJ1-1, with 7 bases aligning to TRBD1. Germline V gene sequence: CDR1 SGDLS, CDR2 YYNGEE. Unmatched junction bases numbered 4, after V lost 2 bases and J lost 3 bases. There are 14 residues in the CDR3. CDR3 residues: CASSVSQGDTEAFF. The CDR3 DNA follows: TGTGCCAGCAGCGTCTCTCAGGGGGACACTGAAGCTTTCTTT.

The genes are TRBV2 and TRBJ1-6; the D gene is possibly TRBD1 (6 bases). V lost 9 bases and J 7 bases, leaving 10 bases between the germline ends. Germline V gene data show CDR1 as SNHLY and CDR2 as FYNNEI. The CDR3 loop spans 12 amino acids. CDR3 in DNA: TGTGCCAGACAGGGTGCAAATTCACCCCTCCACTTT. This gives the protein CARQGANSPLHF.

The gene calls are TRBV6-1 and TRBJ1-5; D perhaps matches TRBD1 (5 bases). Germline V gene sequence: CDR1 MNHNS, CDR2 SASEGT. The V gene lost 1 base and the J gene lost 6 bases, with 7 bases spanning the gap. The CDR3 spans 13 residues. The CDR3 region is CASSEGQLQPQHF. In nucleotides, the CDR3 is TGTGCCAGCAGTGAAGGACAGCTTCAGCCCCAGCATTTT.

The chain is built from TRBV2 and TRBJ2-2; D gene uncertain. From germline, CDR1 is SNHLY and CDR2 FYNNEI. V lost 7 bases, J lost 3 bases, and 9 bases lay in between. The CDR3 extends over 13 amino acids. For the CDR3, the DNA is TGTGCCAGCATTAACATCTACACCGGGGAGCTGTTTTTT. Its translation is CASINIYTGELFF.

This chain connects TRBV4-3 to TRBJ2-2; D is perhaps TRBD1 (5 bases). This CDR3 has 15 amino acids. V was trimmed by 1 base and J by 6 bases, leaving 12 bases between them. CDR1 LGHNA and CDR2 YSLEER come from the germline V gene. The CDR3 loop is CASSQASRGPGELFF. CDR3 DNA: TGCGCCAGCAGCCAAGCGAGTAGGGGTCCCGGGGAGCTGTTTTTT.

Only one count was recorded for this clone. The chain combines TRBV6-6 with TRBJ2-1; 10 nucleotides agree with TRBD1. After removal of 5 bases from V and 7 bases from J, the junction contained 5 bases not matched to a gene. CDR1 and CDR2 (germline): MNHNY, SVGAGI (reference sequence). The length of the CDR3 is 14 residues. The CDR3: CASSVTGQGNEQFF. DNA of the CDR3: TGTGCCAGCAGTGTTACGGGACAGGGGAATGAGCAGTTCTTC.

V gene TRBV3-1 (or the pseudogene TRBV3-2) combines with J gene TRBJ1-2; 8 nucleotides agree with TRBD1. The CDR3 is 16 amino acids. J gave up 7 bases and V 5 bases, and 15 bases lay outside the gene matches. Per the germline V gene, CDR1 is LGHDT and CDR2 is YNNKEL (reference sequence). The CDR3 here is CASSDNIGQGRVGYTF. The CDR3 DNA sequence: TGTGCCAGCAGCGACAACATCGGACAGGGAAGGGTTGGCTACACCTTC.

J is TRBJ1-1 and V is TRBV29-1, with 8 bases fitting TRBD1. Looked up from germline, CDR1 is SQVTM and CDR2 is ANQGSEA. The junction had 5 bases not matched to a gene; V was cut back by 4 bases and J by 7 bases. CDR3 length equals 12 residues. DNA of the CDR3: TGCAGCGTTGGAACAGGGGGACTTGAAGCTTTCTTT. Protein: CSVGTGGLEAFF.

The J gene is TRBJ2-7, the V gene TRBV3-1 (or the pseudogene TRBV3-2), with D possibly being TRBD1 (6 bases). CDR1 is LGHDT and CDR2 is YNNKEL in the germline V gene (reference sequence). With 6 bases removed from V and 1 base from J, the gap between germline ends came to 10 bases. The CDR3 contains 13 residues. CDR3 residues: CASSHRASYEQYF. The CDR3 coding sequence is TGTGCCAGCAGTCACAGGGCGTCCTACGAGCAGTACTTC.

This clone was picked up one time. The gene calls are TRBV5-1 and TRBJ2-4; 11 bases are a match to TRBD1. V was clipped by 5 bases and J by 9 bases; unmatched bases: 7. The CDR3 contains 14 residues. The germline V gene has CDR1 SGHRS and CDR2 YFSETQ. The CDR3 bases are TGCGCCAGCAGGAGGGGACAGGGGGATGTCATTCAGTACTTC. Its protein is CASRRGQGDVIQYF. The full variable domain, in which reference TRBV5-1 and TRBJ2-4 provide the parts outside the CDR3, is KAGVTQTPRYLIKTRGQQVTLSCSPISGHRSVSWYQQTPGQGLQFLFEYFSETQRNKGNFPGRFSGRQFSNSRSEMNVSTLELGDSALYLCASRRGQGDVIQYFGAGTRLSVL.

The gene calls are TRBV6-5 and TRBJ1-6, with D maybe TRBD1 (6 bases). Germline CDR1 reads MNHEY; CDR2 reads SVGAGI. The CDR3 is made up of 15 amino acids. Trimming cost V 7 bases and J 7 bases, with 17 bases left between them. For the CDR3, the DNA is TGTGCCAGCACCCTAGGGGGTTTCGAGAATTCACCCCTCCACTTT. Its protein product is CASTLGGFENSPLHF.

DNA of the CDR3: TGTGCCAGCAGTAAGCGGACGATGGAAGAGACCCAGTACTTC. It specifies CASSKRTMEETQYF. The V gene is TRBV6-5, the J gene TRBJ2-5, with a possible D match to TRBD2 (5 bases). The V end was cut by 5 bases, the J end by 3 bases, with 13 bases between. CDR3 size: 14 residues. Germline-derived CDR1 and CDR2 are MNHEY and SVGAGI.

The chain uses TRBV18 and TRBJ2-2, with 10 bases fitting TRBD2. This CDR3 is 17 amino acids long. The trim removed 1 base at V and 4 bases at J, leaving 6 bases unmatched. Germline loops: CDR1 KGHSH, CDR2 LQKENI. Here the CDR3 reads CASSPRSGGAFTGELFF. The DNA for the CDR3 is TGTGCCAGCTCACCACGAAGCGGGGGGGCCTTCACCGGGGAGCTGTTTTTT.